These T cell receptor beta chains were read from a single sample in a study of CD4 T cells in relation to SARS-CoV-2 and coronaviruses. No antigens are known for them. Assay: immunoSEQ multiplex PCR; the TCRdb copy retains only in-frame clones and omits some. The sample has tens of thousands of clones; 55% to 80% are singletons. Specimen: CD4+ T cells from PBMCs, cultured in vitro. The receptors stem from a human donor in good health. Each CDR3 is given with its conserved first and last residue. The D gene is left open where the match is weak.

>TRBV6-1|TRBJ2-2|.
CASSERRAPGELFF
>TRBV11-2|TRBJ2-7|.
CASSLDRGTEQYF
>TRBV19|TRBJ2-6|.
CASRRGPNVLTF
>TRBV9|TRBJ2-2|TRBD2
CASSVLASGGGTGELFF
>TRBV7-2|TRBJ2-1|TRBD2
CASSSGTSGRGEQFF
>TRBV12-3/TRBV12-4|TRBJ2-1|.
CASTFNRANEQFF
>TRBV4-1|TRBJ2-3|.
CASSQAGRGGTDTQYF
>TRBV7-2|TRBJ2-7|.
CASTLRSGADYEQYF
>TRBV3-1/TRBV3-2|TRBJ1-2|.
CASSSPGGRGYTF
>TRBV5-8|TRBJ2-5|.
CASSSWRDSLQETQYF
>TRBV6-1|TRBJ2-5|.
CASSEGGLRDRGETQYF
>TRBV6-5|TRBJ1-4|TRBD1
CATQTGVATNEKLFF
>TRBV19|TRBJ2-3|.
CASSIESGPSTDTQYF
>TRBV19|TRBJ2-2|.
CASSSTGPSDYGELFF
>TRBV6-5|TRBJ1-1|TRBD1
CASSYQQGDTEAFF
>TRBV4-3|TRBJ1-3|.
CASSQDWTYGNTIYF
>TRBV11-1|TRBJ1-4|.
CASSLGAPDLNEKLFF
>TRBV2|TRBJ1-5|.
CASVGGGNQPQHF
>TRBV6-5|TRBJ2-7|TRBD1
CASRPSDRGGGEQYF
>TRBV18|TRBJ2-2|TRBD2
CASSPVVQRERTGELFF
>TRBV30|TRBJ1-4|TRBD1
CAWDREGVEKLFF
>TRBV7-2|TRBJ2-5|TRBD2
CASSLAGGRWETQYF
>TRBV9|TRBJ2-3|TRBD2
CASSVGSGGARDTQYF
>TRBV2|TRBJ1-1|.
CASSEWGNTEAFF
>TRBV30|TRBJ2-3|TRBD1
CAWNPDRVSTDTQYF
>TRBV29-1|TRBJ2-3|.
CSGRDPSTDTQYF
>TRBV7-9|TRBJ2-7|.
CASGRTLEFHF
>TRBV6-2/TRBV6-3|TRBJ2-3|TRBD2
CASSNHGTSGRSGTDTQYF
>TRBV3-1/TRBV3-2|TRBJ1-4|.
CASSLPGKLFF
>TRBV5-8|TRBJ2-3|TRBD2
CASSLGLAGKLTDTQYF
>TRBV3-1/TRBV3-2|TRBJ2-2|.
CASGRNTGELFF
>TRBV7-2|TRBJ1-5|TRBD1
CASSLGDRIFPQPQHF
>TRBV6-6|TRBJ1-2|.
CASSYSTASGTGGYTF
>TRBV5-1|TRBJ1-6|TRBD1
CASSLGTGGNNSPLHF
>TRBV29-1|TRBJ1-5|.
CSVEVSGQPQHF
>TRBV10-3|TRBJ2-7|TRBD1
CAITPGQRTHEQYF
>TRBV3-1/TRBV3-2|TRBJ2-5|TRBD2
CASSPLGGNQETQYF
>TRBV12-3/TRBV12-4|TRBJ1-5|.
CASSQEQGQPQHF
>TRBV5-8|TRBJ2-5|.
CASSLRFGASQETQYF
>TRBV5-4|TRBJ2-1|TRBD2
CASSLAGLAGGEQFF
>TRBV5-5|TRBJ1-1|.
CASSLQTQDEAFF
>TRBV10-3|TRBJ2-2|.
CAISETLKPGELFF
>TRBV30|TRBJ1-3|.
CAWSLAAISGNTIYF
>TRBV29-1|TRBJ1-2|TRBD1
CSVVQGDVNYGYTF
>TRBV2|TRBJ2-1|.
CARDRGSSYNEQFF
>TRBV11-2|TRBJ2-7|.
CASSLNRGFEQYF
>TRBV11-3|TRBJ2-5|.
CASSLGRTGPKETQYF
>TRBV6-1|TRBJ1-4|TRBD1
CASSDLTGGHEKLFF
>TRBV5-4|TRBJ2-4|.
CASSTDRVNSTLAKNIQYF
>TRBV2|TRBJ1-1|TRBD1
CASTKGTGRFNTEAFF
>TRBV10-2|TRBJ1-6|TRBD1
CASSDNRGRSPLHF
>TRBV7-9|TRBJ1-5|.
CASSLGDSTNQPQHF
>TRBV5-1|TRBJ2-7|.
CASSFGRTDTYEQYF
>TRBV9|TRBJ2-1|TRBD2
CASSVPSGGADEQFF
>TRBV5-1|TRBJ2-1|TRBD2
CASSLINPGLAGREQFF